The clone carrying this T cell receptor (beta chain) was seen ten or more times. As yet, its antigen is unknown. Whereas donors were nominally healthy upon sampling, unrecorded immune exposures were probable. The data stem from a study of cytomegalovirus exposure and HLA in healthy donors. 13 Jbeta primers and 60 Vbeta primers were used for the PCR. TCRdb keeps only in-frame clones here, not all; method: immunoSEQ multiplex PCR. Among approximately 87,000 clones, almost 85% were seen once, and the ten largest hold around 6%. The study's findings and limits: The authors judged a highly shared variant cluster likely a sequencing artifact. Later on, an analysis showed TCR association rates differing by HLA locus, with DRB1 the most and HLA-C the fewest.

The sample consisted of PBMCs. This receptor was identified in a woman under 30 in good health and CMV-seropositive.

The CDR3 reads CASAGQGGTEAFF. Here the CDR3 DNA reads TGTGCCAGCGCAGGCCAGGGGGGCACTGAAGCTTTCTTT. The V and J genes are TRBV6-5 and TRBJ1-1, with TRBD1 matching over 7 bases. Germline lookup yields CDR1 MNHEY and CDR2 SVGAGI. V was clipped by 8 bases and J by 4 bases; unmatched bases: 7. The CDR3 runs 13 residues.